These 23 T cell receptor beta chains originate from one sample sequenced in a study of cytomegalovirus exposure and HLA in healthy donors. The PCR had 60 Vbeta and 13 Jbeta primers. Sequenced by immunoSEQ multiplex PCR; TCRdb stores in-frame clones only, minus some. In the table there are about 88,000 clones, 90% of which are singletons. The sequenced sample was PBMCs. These receptors all come from a man aged 18 to 30 in good health and CMV-seronegative.

The V gene is TRBV4-2, the J gene TRBJ2-1, with D maybe TRBD2 (5 bases). The CDR3 is 13 amino acids. Germline V lookup: CDR1 LGHNA, CDR2 YNFKEQ. Trimming took off 2 bases at V and 8 bases at J, with 10 bases between the two ends. The CDR3 reads CASSQFLAYEQFF. The CDR3 DNA sequence: TGTGCCAGCAGCCAATTCCTAGCATATGAGCAGTTCTTC.

The rearrangement joins TRBV5-1 to TRBJ2-1; TRBD2 agrees at 12 bases. Looked up from germline, CDR1 is SGHRS and CDR2 is YFSETQ. The CDR3 consists of 17 residues. V was pared by 4 bases and J by 0 bases, with 5 bases of the junction left unmatched. CDR3 loop: CASSPGLAGTSYNEQFF. The CDR3 DNA reads as TGCGCCAGCAGCCCAGGACTAGCGGGAACCTCCTACAATGAGCAGTTCTTC. Filled out from reference TRBV5-1 and TRBJ2-1, the complete variable domain reads KAGVTQTPRYLIKTRGQQVTLSCSPISGHRSVSWYQQTPGQGLQFLFEYFSETQRNKGNFPGRFSGRQFSNSRSEMNVSTLELGDSALYLCASSPGLAGTSYNEQFFGPGTRLTVL.

This clone was observed a few times. The chain combines TRBV28 with TRBJ1-2, with TRBD1 matching over 8 bases. This CDR3 spans 15 amino acids. The ends lost 7 bases at V and 4 bases at J; junction bases unmatched: 11. The germline V gene has CDR1 MDHEN and CDR2 SYDVKM. The CDR3 here is CASTDGQGFSYGYTF. The CDR3 coding sequence is TGTGCCAGCACCGACGGACAGGGCTTCTCCTATGGCTACACCTTC.

This chain joins TRBV6-6 and TRBJ2-7; 8 nucleotides line up with TRBD2. The CDR3 length is 13 residues. J gave up 3 bases and V 6 bases, and 4 bases lay outside the gene matches. Per germline, CDR1 MNHNY and CDR2 SVGAGI (reference sequence). The CDR3 loop reads CASSPGGHYEQYF. As DNA, the CDR3 is TGTGCCAGCAGCCCGGGAGGGCACTACGAGCAGTACTTC.

V and J are TRBV28 and TRBJ2-5, with D possibly matching TRBD2 (6 bases). The CDR3 covers 14 residues. Trimming shortened V by 5 bases and J by 5 bases, and 15 bases separated the two germline ends. Germline V CDR1 and CDR2: MDHEN, SYDVKM. The CDR3 sequence is CASSKGRAGETQYF. The CDR3 nucleotides read TGTGCCAGCAGTAAGGGCAGGGCGGGGGAGACCCAGTACTTC.

The chain uses TRBV28 and TRBJ1-2; TRBD1 is a possible D gene (5 bases). Germline lookup yields CDR1 MDHEN and CDR2 SYDVKM. The CDR3 length is 14 residues. V lost 6 bases to trimming and J lost 5 bases, with 16 bases between them. CDR3 loop: CASRRSQVGYGYTF. CDR3 in DNA: TGTGCCAGCAGGCGGTCACAGGTCGGGTATGGCTACACCTTC.

V is TRBV19 and J is TRBJ2-7; 7 nucleotides agree with TRBD1. Germline assignment: CDR1 LNHDA and CDR2 SQIVND (reference sequence). CDR3 length equals 14 residues. The ends lost 4 bases at V and 2 bases at J; junction bases unmatched: 5. The CDR3 bases are TGTGCCAGTAGTAAACCGGGACAGACCTACGAGCAGTACTTC. Translating it yields CASSKPGQTYEQYF.

CDR3 sequence (DNA): TGTGCCAGCAGTTACTCCCGGACTAGCGGTCCTGAGCAGTTCTTC. It translates to CASSYSRTSGPEQFF. The rearrangement links TRBV6-5 to TRBJ2-1; 10 bases are shared with TRBD2. With 0 bases clipped from V and 9 bases from J, the junction kept 5 bases outside the gene matches. CDR3 length: 15 residues. Germline V CDR1 and CDR2: MNHEY, SVGAGI.

This clone has a single count. This rearrangement joins TRBV9 to TRBJ2-1; 10 positions agree with TRBD2. With 3 bases clipped from V and 7 bases from J, the junction kept 13 bases outside the gene matches. CDR1 and CDR2 (germline): SGDLS, YYNGEE. The CDR3 is 17 residues long. The CDR3 nucleotides read TGTGCCAGCAGCGAAGAACGCCTAGCGGGAGCGAGAAATGAGCAGTTCTTC. Translated, it gives CASSEERLAGARNEQFF.

The CDR3 region is CASSPRQVYGYTF. CDR3 DNA sequence: TGTGCCAGCAGCCCACGTCAGGTCTATGGCTACACCTTC. This chain connects TRBV9 to TRBJ1-2, with D unclear. The CDR3 spans 13 residues. The V and J ends lost 4 bases and 4 bases respectively, with 11 bases between them. CDR1 is SGDLS and CDR2 is YYNGEE in the germline V gene.

The chain recombines TRBV5-1 with TRBJ2-5; possibly TRBD2 for D (5 bases). CDR3 length equals 15 residues. The V gene's germline CDR1 is SGHRS and CDR2 YFSETQ. The V gene lost 0 bases and the J gene lost 3 bases, with 12 bases spanning the gap. The CDR3 here is CASSLVVANEETQYF. DNA of the CDR3: TGCGCCAGCAGCTTGGTTGTAGCGAACGAAGAGACCCAGTACTTC.

The V call is TRBV5-8, the J call TRBJ1-2; D not resolved. The CDR3 runs to 11 residues. The V end was cut by 6 bases, the J end by 2 bases, with 5 bases between. Germline V gives CDR1 SGHTS, CDR2 YDEGEE. The CDR3 is CASNENYGYTF. CDR3 in DNA: TGTGCCAGCAACGAGAACTATGGCTACACCTTC.

This rearrangement joins TRBV6-6 to TRBJ2-2; 7 bases fit TRBD1. The junction had 3 bases not matched to a gene; V was cut back by 2 bases and J by 3 bases. This CDR3 has 15 residues. The germline V gene has CDR1 MNHNY and CDR2 SVGAGI (reference sequence). CDR3 residues: CASSYIQGDTGELFF. DNA for the CDR3: TGTGCCAGCAGTTACATCCAGGGGGACACCGGGGAGCTGTTTTTT.

The rearrangement uses TRBV27 and TRBJ2-3; TRBD2 aligns across 9 bases. J lost 2 bases, V lost 0 bases, and 3 bases had no gene match. Germline CDR1 is MNHEY and CDR2 is SMNVEV (reference sequence). The CDR3 sequence is 16 residues long. The chain's CDR3 is CASSLSGGRATDTQYF. DNA for the CDR3: TGTGCCAGCAGTTTATCAGGCGGGAGGGCCACAGATACGCAGTATTTT.

V gene TRBV7-3 combines with J gene TRBJ1-6; D uncertain. Germline CDR1 reads SGHTA; CDR2 reads FQGTGA. The CDR3 totals 14 residues. The V and J ends lost 1 base and 8 bases respectively, with 9 bases between them. The CDR3 loop reads CASSLSHEDSPLHF. The CDR3 coding sequence is TGTGCCAGCAGCTTAAGCCACGAGGATTCACCCCTCCACTTT.

This rearrangement joins TRBV18 to TRBJ2-7, with 9 nucleotides matching TRBD2. V was clipped by 3 bases and J by 4 bases; unmatched bases: 7. The CDR3 extends over 15 amino acids. Germline-derived CDR1 and CDR2 are KGHSH and LQKENI. Here the CDR3 DNA reads TGTGCCAGCTCACCTAGCGGGAGATCTTCATACGAGCAGTACTTC. This gives the protein CASSPSGRSSYEQYF. The full variable domain, completed using reference TRBV18 and TRBJ2-7, is NAGVMQNPRHLVRRRGQEARLRCSPMKGHSHVYWYRQLPEEGLKFMVYLQKENIIDESGMPKERFSAEFPKEGPSILRIQQVVRGDSAAYFCASSPSGRSSYEQYFGPGTRLTVT.

The chain couples TRBV19 to TRBJ1-5; D gene uncertain. Germline-derived CDR1 and CDR2 are LNHDA and SQIVND (reference sequence). The CDR3 is made up of 15 amino acids. The V gene lost 6 bases and the J gene lost 1 base, with 13 bases spanning the gap. This CDR3 is CASRLSQSSNQPQHF. The DNA for the CDR3 is TGTGCCAGTAGACTTAGTCAATCAAGCAATCAGCCCCAGCATTTT. Variable domain in full (rest from reference TRBV19 and TRBJ1-5): DGGITQSPKYLFRKEGQNVTLSCEQNLNHDAMYWYRQDPGQGLRLIYYSQIVNDFQKGDIAEGYSVSREKKESFPLTVTSAQKNPTAFYLCASRLSQSSNQPQHFGDGTRLSIL.

The chain combines TRBV4-3 with TRBJ2-7; 9 bases are shared with TRBD1. The V gene's germline CDR1 is LGHNA and CDR2 YSLEER. The CDR3 runs to 15 residues. The trim removed 0 bases at V and 6 bases at J, leaving 6 bases unmatched. Written as DNA, the CDR3 is TGCGCCAGCAGCCAAGAGGGACAGGGCCCCCGCGAGCAGTACTTC. It is translated as CASSQEGQGPREQYF.

This chain links TRBV27 with TRBJ2-1, with 12 bases lining up with TRBD2. Germline trimming cut 8 bases from V and 12 bases from J; bases unmatched to any gene: 5. From germline, CDR1 is MNHEY and CDR2 SMNVEV (reference sequence). The CDR3 length is 12 residues. The DNA of the CDR3 is TGTGCCAGCTCTAGCGGGAGGGCCGCGCAGTTCTTC. Its protein product is CASSSGRAAQFF.

With regard to this clone: Sequence at one end of the junction differs from germline and may be a read error. Additional DNA sequences in this sample encode the identical CDR3. This chain joins TRBV4-3 and TRBJ1-4; D unresolved. Germline V lookup: CDR1 LGHNA, CDR2 YSLEER. The CDR3 spans 20 residues. For the CDR3, the DNA is TGCGCCAGCAGCCAAGTTTTGACTCGGCTCCTTCAGACGGTAGATGAAAAGCTGTTTTTT. Its translation is CASSQVLTRLLQTVDEKLFF.

Here the CDR3 reads CAISESRGQGYTDTQYF. CDR3 coding DNA: TGTGCCATCAGTGAGTCCCGCGGACAGGGGTACACAGATACGCAGTATTTT. V gene TRBV10-3 combines with J gene TRBJ2-3, with 9 bases matching TRBD1. V shed 0 bases, J shed 2 bases, and the junction held 6 bases outside the gene matches. The CDR3 is 17 residues long. CDR1 is ENHRY, CDR2 SYGVKD, per germline.

This chain uses TRBV21-1 with TRBJ2-3; TRBD2 was called by the table and not checked on the DNA. TRBV21-1 corresponds to a pseudogene. CDR3 size: 19 residues. CDR3 in amino acids: CANTPFALAGGAGSDTQYF. DNA for the CDR3: TGTGCCAATACACCCTTTGCCCTAGCGGGAGGAGCAGGATCAGATACGCAGTATTTT.

The V gene is TRBV5-4, the J gene TRBJ1-1; D perhaps matches TRBD1 (6 bases). Trimming stripped 4 bases from V and 0 bases from J, with 13 bases between. The germline gives CDR1 SGHNT, CDR2 YYREEE (reference sequence). The CDR3 loop spans 15 amino acids. The chain's CDR3 is CASSPSTGLNTEAFF. CDR3 sequence (DNA): TGTGCCAGCAGCCCCAGTACAGGGTTGAACACTGAAGCTTTCTTT.